Included here is one T cell receptor (beta chain) sequence, with context. Other DNA sequences in the same sample also yield this CDR3. The data belong to a study of blood T cell repertoires in COVID-19. At the level of the study: COVID-19 samples, acute and convalescent, were from the United States, Italy and Spain. T cells, B-cell-depleted T cells, or PBMCs provided the cDNA or gDNA that served as material.

Per the authors' pipeline: From reference gene primer amplification, estimates of nucleated cell counts were derived. Profiled with immunoSEQ multiplex PCR; TCRdb holds only in-frame clones, not every one. V, J and clone size reflect that table, while D and trimming were determined from the DNA. The table shows around 220,000 clones, with roughly 80% occurring only once. Germline V gene sequence: CDR1 SGHVS, CDR2 FQNEAQ. V was clipped by 5 bases and J by 2 bases, with 9 bases between them. The CDR3 sequence is 13 residues long. This TCR came from a human donor in a cohort sampled during active COVID-19. This chain links TRBV7-8 with TRBJ1-2; maybe TRBD1 (5 bases). Input material: peripheral blood. CDR3 nucleotide sequence: TGTGCCAGCAGCCCTGACAGAAACTATGGCTACACCTTC. It codes for CASSPDRNYGYTF.